One sample yielded the 26 T cell receptor beta chains listed below, sequenced in a study of T cell responses to AZD1222 COVID-19 vaccine. The table came from immunoSEQ multiplex PCR; TCRdb's copy has only in-frame clones and leaves some out. Of 140,000 to 150,000 clones in the sample, 92% were seen once. The sequenced sample was peripheral blood, obtained 28 days after the second AZD1222 dose. The receptor set was obtained from an adult who received the AZD1222 COVID-19 vaccine.

The rearrangement joins TRBV27 to TRBJ1-3; 7 bases are a match to TRBD1. V dropped 5 bases and J dropped 1; count of bases not matched to a gene: 5. CDR1 and CDR2 (germline): MNHEY, SMNVEV (reference sequence). This CDR3 comprises 15 residues. CDR3 sequence (DNA): TGTGCCAGCAGTGGAAAGGGGGCATCTGGAAACACCATATATTTT. Translating it yields CASSGKGASGNTIYF.

The chain employs TRBV7-9 and TRBJ1-3; no clear D gene. CDR1 SEHNR and CDR2 FQNEAQ come from the germline V gene (reference sequence). The germline V and J ends were trimmed by 4 bases and 2 bases, with 0 bases remaining between them. CDR3 size: 11 residues. In nucleotides, the CDR3 is TGTGCCAGCAGCTCTGGAAACACCATATATTTT. It translates to CASSSGNTIYF.

J is TRBJ1-5 and V is TRBV7-2; a possible D gene is TRBD1 (5 bases). Deletions cut 5 bases from V and 4 bases from J, with 21 bases between. Germline V lookup: CDR1 SGHTA, CDR2 FQGNSA. The CDR3 consists of 17 residues. The CDR3 spells CASSLTHGGVGNQPQHF. As DNA, the CDR3 is TGTGCCAGCAGCCTCACTCACGGGGGAGTTGGGAATCAGCCCCAGCATTTT.

The chain has TRBV7-3 and TRBJ2-2; 8 bases agree with TRBD2. V lost 5 bases to trimming and J lost 1 base; unmatched junction nucleotides: 3. Germline values: CDR1 SGHTA, CDR2 FQGTGA. The length of the CDR3 is 15 residues. The CDR3 DNA reads as TGTGCCAGCAGCGCCGGGGGGGAGAACACCGGGGAGCTGTTTTTT. This translates into CASSAGGENTGELFF.

V gene TRBV24-1 combines with J gene TRBJ2-3; 8 bases map to TRBD2. V was clipped by 5 bases and J by 6 bases; unmatched bases: 3. There are 13 residues in the CDR3. Germline V gives CDR1 KGHDR, CDR2 SFDVKD. For the CDR3, the DNA is TGTGCCACCAGTGCGGGAGGGGGGGATACGCAGTATTTT. Amino acids: CATSAGGGDTQYF.

The chain is built from TRBV29-1 and TRBJ1-4; 9 nucleotides line up with TRBD1. Germline V gene lookup returns CDR1 SQVTM and CDR2 ANQGSEA. V dropped 5 bases and J dropped 0; count of bases not matched to a gene: 4. The CDR3 covers 15 residues. Written as DNA, the CDR3 is TGCAGCGTTTGGAGACAGGGGGCAACTAATGAAAAACTGTTTTTT. The encoded protein is CSVWRQGATNEKLFF.

The V gene is TRBV5-6, the J gene TRBJ1-5; tentative D call: TRBD1 (5 bases). Trimming removed 4 bases at V and 2 bases at J, with 16 bases between. This CDR3 contains 16 residues. Per germline, CDR1 SGHDT and CDR2 YYEEEE. The CDR3 nucleotides are TGTGCCAGCAGCCGGGGAGGGGATGGGCGCAATCAGCCCCAGCATTTT. This gives the protein CASSRGGDGRNQPQHF.

This chain links TRBV24-1 with TRBJ2-7, with 11 nucleotides matching TRBD1. Germline CDR1 is KGHDR and CDR2 is SFDVKD. This CDR3 comprises 15 residues. Losses at the gene ends were 2 bases for V and 3 bases for J; bases not matched to a gene: 2. The CDR3 sequence is CATSDSGTGGYEQYF. In DNA form, the CDR3 reads TGTGCCACCAGTGATTCCGGGACAGGGGGCTACGAGCAGTACTTC.

The genes are TRBV4-1 and TRBJ2-6, with 11 nucleotides matching TRBD1. There are 20 residues in the CDR3. Germline V CDR1 and CDR2: MGHRA, YSYEKL. With V trimmed by 6 bases and J by 3 bases, 16 bases remained unmatched. The CDR3 loop is CASSPGGRTGGSYGANVLTF. The CDR3, as DNA: TGCGCCAGCAGTCCTGGTGGTCGGACAGGGGGCTCGTATGGGGCCAACGTCCTGACTTTC.

The rearrangement joins TRBV6-6 to TRBJ1-2, with 12 bases aligning to TRBD1. V dropped 7 bases and J dropped 4; count of bases not matched to a gene: 7. Germline V lookup: CDR1 MNHNY, CDR2 SVGAGI (reference sequence). The CDR3 totals 15 residues. Here the CDR3 reads CASTLRDRGLYGYTF. The CDR3 coding sequence is TGTGCCAGCACCCTCCGGGACAGGGGGCTCTATGGCTACACCTTC.

The V gene is TRBV7-3, the J gene TRBJ2-3; D remains unclear. V lost 1 base and J 0 bases, leaving 5 bases between the germline ends. Germline CDR1 and CDR2: SGHTA and FQGTGA. CDR3 length equals 14 residues. Written as DNA, the CDR3 is TGTGCCAGCAGCTTAAGGCCAAGCACAGATACGCAGTATTTT. It yields the protein CASSLRPSTDTQYF.

The chain carries TRBV2 and TRBJ2-7; 10 bases match TRBD2. Germline V lookup: CDR1 SNHLY, CDR2 FYNNEI. J lost 5 bases, V lost 6 bases, and 10 bases had no gene match. The CDR3 totals 15 residues. This CDR3 reads CASRELSGRSDEQYF. For the CDR3, the DNA is TGTGCCAGCAGGGAACTTAGCGGGAGGAGCGACGAGCAGTACTTC.

This rearrangement joins TRBV6-2 or TRBV6-3 to TRBJ1-3; tentative D call: TRBD1 (5 bases). The CDR3 runs to 15 residues. The germline gives CDR1 MNHEY, CDR2 SVGEGT. V shed 4 bases and J shed 2 bases, with 12 bases lying between them. The CDR3 sequence is CASSSPGRTGNTIYF. CDR3 DNA sequence: TGTGCCAGCAGTTCCCCAGGGAGGACTGGAAACACCATATATTTT.

The V gene is TRBV12-5, the J gene TRBJ2-1; weak D call: TRBD2 (6 bases). Germline-derived CDR1 and CDR2 are LGHNT and FRNRAP. The CDR3 has 14 residues. Trimming stripped 5 bases from V and 0 bases from J, with 8 bases between. CDR3 sequence (DNA): TGTGCTAGTGGTGTCGGGGGCTCCTACAATGAGCAGTTCTTC. Translating it yields CASGVGGSYNEQFF.

This sequence joins TRBV19 and TRBJ2-7, with 12 nucleotides matching TRBD2. The CDR3 consists of 14 residues. The V segment lost 5 bases and the J segment 6 bases; nucleotides outside the gene matches: 5. Germline CDR1 reads LNHDA; CDR2 reads SQIVND (reference sequence). The CDR3 region is CASSHLLAGGEQYF. CDR3 DNA: TGTGCCAGTAGTCACCTACTAGCGGGAGGCGAGCAGTACTTC.

V gene TRBV28 combines with J gene TRBJ2-2, with D unclear. The CDR3 runs 15 residues. Between the trimmed V and J ends, which lost 3 bases and 6 bases, there was a span of 14 bases. Per the germline V gene, CDR1 is MDHEN and CDR2 is SYDVKM. This CDR3 reads CASSLLVSGAGELFF. The CDR3 DNA sequence: TGTGCCAGCAGTTTGTTGGTCAGTGGGGCCGGGGAGCTGTTTTTT.

This clone has only one observation. The chain couples TRBV5-1 to TRBJ2-2; no firm D call. The CDR3 is 12 residues long. Germline lookup yields CDR1 SGHRS and CDR2 YFSETQ. V lost 4 bases, J lost 2 bases, and 3 bases lay in between. In DNA, the CDR3 is TGCGCCAGCAGCCCTAACACCGGGGAGCTGTTTTTT. Translating it yields CASSPNTGELFF.

The chain employs TRBV6-2 or TRBV6-3 and TRBJ1-1; D is uncertain. Germline lookup yields CDR1 MNHEY and CDR2 SVGEGT. CDR3 size: 14 residues. With 2 bases removed from V and 3 bases from J, the gap between germline ends came to 10 bases. The CDR3 DNA reads TGTGCCAGCAGTTACGTTCGGCAAGACACTGAAGCTTTCTTT. Encoded protein: CASSYVRQDTEAFF.

This chain connects TRBV7-7 to TRBJ2-1, with 7 bases lining up with TRBD1. Per the germline V gene, CDR1 is SSHAT and CDR2 is FNYEAQ (reference sequence). CDR3 length: 15 residues. The V and J ends lost 4 bases and 3 bases, in that order; junction bases with no gene match: 6. The CDR3: CASSSGQDNYNEQFF. CDR3 coding DNA: TGTGCCAGCAGCTCAGGACAGGACAACTACAATGAGCAGTTCTTC.

The chain uses TRBV2 and TRBJ2-2; 9 nucleotides line up with TRBD1. V was pared by 7 bases and J by 4 bases, with 4 bases of the junction left unmatched. Germline V gene sequence: CDR1 SNHLY, CDR2 FYNNEI. CDR3 length equals 14 residues. CDR3 in amino acids: CASIGQGSTGELFF. CDR3 DNA sequence: TGTGCCAGCATTGGACAGGGGAGCACCGGGGAGCTGTTTTTT. The variable domain in full, completed from reference TRBV2 and TRBJ2-2, reads EPEVTQTPSHQVTQMGQEVILRCVPISNHLYFYWYRQILGQKVEFLVSFYNNEISEKSEIFDDQFSVERPDGSNFTLKIRSTKLEDSAMYFCASIGQGSTGELFFGEGSRLTVL.

The CDR3 region has the DNA TGTGCCAGCAGCTCAGTTCAAGGTGCCTCCTACGAGCAGTACTTC. Protein: CASSSVQGASYEQYF. The chain links TRBV11-2 to TRBJ2-7; D unresolved. The CDR3 contains 15 residues. Germline lookup yields CDR1 SGHAT and CDR2 FQNNGV. V was pared by 4 bases and J by 0 bases, with 13 bases between.

In this sample, this clone turned up a few times. V gene TRBV2 combines with J gene TRBJ2-1; 12 nucleotides agree with TRBD2. In germline, CDR1 is SNHLY, CDR2 FYNNEI. CDR3 length: 15 amino acids. The trim removed 7 bases at V and 5 bases at J, leaving 6 bases unmatched. DNA of the CDR3: TGTGCCAGCACAAGACTAGCGGGAGTTAACAATGAGCAGTTCTTC. Its protein product is CASTRLAGVNNEQFF.

The V and J genes are TRBV28 and TRBJ1-1, with TRBD1 matching 10 bases. The V gene end was trimmed by 1 base and the J gene end by 8 bases; junction bases not matched to a gene: 10. The CDR3 has 16 amino acids. Germline assignment: CDR1 MDHEN and CDR2 SYDVKM. The DNA of the CDR3 is TGTGCCAGCAGTTTATATTGGGACAGGGGAGTTCGGGAAGCTTTCTTT. Translating it yields CASSLYWDRGVREAFF.

The CDR3 coding sequence is TGTGCCAGCAGCTTGGCCCGGGACCAGTACTTC. It codes for CASSLARDQYF. The chain joins TRBV5-6 to TRBJ2-5; a possible D gene is TRBD2 (5 bases). V gave up 0 bases and J gave up 10 bases, with 7 bases separating them. There are 11 residues in the CDR3. CDR1 and CDR2 (germline): SGHDT, YYEEEE.

V gene TRBV5-1 combines with J gene TRBJ1-1; maybe TRBD1 (6 bases). The CDR3 is 16 amino acids. Trimming cost V 2 bases and J 1 base, with 15 bases left between them. Germline V lookup: CDR1 SGHRS, CDR2 YFSETQ. The chain's CDR3 is CASSLDPGVRNTEAFF. The DNA for the CDR3 is TGCGCCAGCAGCTTAGATCCAGGGGTGCGGAACACTGAAGCTTTCTTT.

V is TRBV7-9 and J is TRBJ1-1, with D unclear. V was pared by 5 bases and J by 4 bases, with 8 bases between. Looked up from germline, CDR1 is SEHNR and CDR2 is FQNEAQ (reference sequence). CDR3 size: 12 residues. The DNA for the CDR3 is TGTGCCAGCAGCCCCCGGGGCACTGAAGCTTTCTTT. Its translation is CASSPRGTEAFF.